These 12 T cell receptor beta chains were all obtained from the same sample, sequenced in a study of early T cells in non-severe SARS-CoV-2 infection. TCRdb fed the 5' RACE reads into MiXCR, producing one record per CDR3 protein. The sample contains some 100,000 distinct CDR3 sequences, about 15% of which appear only once. Input material: whole blood. The receptors were sampled from an adult who was a healthcare worker with PCR-confirmed SARS-CoV-2 infection or an uninfected control (not recorded which).

This clonotype was counted a few times. The V gene is TRBV7-2, the J gene TRBJ2-1, with TRBD1 matching over 10 bases. Germline V CDR1 and CDR2: SGHTA, FQGNSA. This CDR3 comprises 17 residues. With V trimmed by 6 bases and J by 1 base, 9 bases remained unmatched. The CDR3 reads CASRPGPGQGSYNEQFF. CDR3 DNA sequence: TGTGCCAGCAGACCAGGTCCGGGACAGGGGTCCTACAATGAGCAGTTCTTC.

This chain connects TRBV7-3 to TRBJ1-1, with a possible D match to TRBD1 (6 bases). The CDR3 is made up of 16 amino acids. CDR1 is SGHTA, CDR2 FQGTGA, per germline. Between the trimmed V and J ends, which lost 5 bases and 2 bases, there was a span of 18 bases. CDR3 nucleotides: TGTGCCAGCAGCCCCCGTGGGGGGGCCGTAAACACTGAAGCTTTCTTT. It is translated as CASSPRGGAVNTEAFF.

The chain combines TRBV7-9 with TRBJ1-1; 12 bases are a match to TRBD1. The CDR3 totals 15 residues. Trimming removed 0 bases from V and 6 bases from J; junction bases left unmatched: 2. Germline CDR1 SEHNR, CDR2 FQNEAQ (reference sequence). CDR3 nucleotide sequence: TGTGCCAGCAGCTTAGCGGGACAGGGGGCCGCTGAAGCTTTCTTT. Translation: CASSLAGQGAAEAFF.

The chain joins TRBV28 to TRBJ2-1; TRBD2 is a possible D gene (5 bases). The CDR3 sequence is 12 residues long. Germline V lookup: CDR1 MDHEN, CDR2 SYDVKM. V lost 1 base, J lost 9 bases, and 7 bases lay in between. The CDR3 sequence is CASSLSSIEQFF. CDR3 DNA sequence: TGTGCCAGCAGTTTATCTAGCATTGAGCAGTTCTTC.

The chain employs TRBV7-2 and TRBJ2-3, with D maybe TRBD2 (7 bases). Per the germline V gene, CDR1 is SGHTA and CDR2 is FQGNSA. Between the trimmed V and J ends, which lost 5 bases and 4 bases, there was a span of 19 bases. The CDR3 is made up of 16 amino acids. The CDR3 loop reads CASSRGGRGRPDTQYF. The CDR3 bases are TGTGCCAGCAGCAGGGGCGGGCGGGGGCGCCCAGATACGCAGTATTTT.

The chain recombines TRBV29-1 with TRBJ1-2, with D unclear. Deletions cut 7 bases from V and 8 bases from J, with 20 bases between. In germline, CDR1 is SQVTM, CDR2 ANQGSEA. The CDR3 consists of 13 residues. The CDR3 DNA follows: TGCAGCGCCGGGGAGGGAAAGATAAAGGGCTACACCTTC. This gives the protein CSAGEGKIKGYTF.

V and J are TRBV5-1 and TRBJ1-1; no clear D gene. The V end was cut by 1 base, the J end by 1 base, with 8 bases between. The CDR3 sequence is 14 residues long. Germline V gene sequence: CDR1 SGHRS, CDR2 YFSETQ. The CDR3 DNA reads TGCGCCAGCAGCTTGATGCATACGAACACTGAAGCTTTCTTT. It is translated as CASSLMHTNTEAFF. The entire variable domain, with the rest obtained from reference TRBV5-1 and TRBJ1-1, is as follows: KAGVTQTPRYLIKTRGQQVTLSCSPISGHRSVSWYQQTPGQGLQFLFEYFSETQRNKGNFPGRFSGRQFSNSRSEMNVSTLELGDSALYLCASSLMHTNTEAFFGQGTRLTVV.

In its sample, this clonotype was seen many times. The chain couples TRBV3-1 to TRBJ1-2; D gene unclear. Germline CDR1 LGHDT, CDR2 YNNKEL (reference sequence). CDR3 length: 12 residues. Trimming cost V 0 bases and J 5 bases, with 4 bases left between them. The CDR3 DNA sequence: TGTGCCAGCAGCCAAGATATTTATGGCTACACCTTC. It specifies CASSQDIYGYTF.

This clonotype was counted at least ten times. This chain connects TRBV5-1 to TRBJ2-1; TRBD1 might be the D (5 bases). With 0 bases removed from V and 7 bases from J, the gap between germline ends came to 8 bases. CDR3 length: 13 amino acids. The germline CDR1 and CDR2 sequences are SGHRS and YFSETQ. CDR3 sequence: CASSLGTRNEQFF. The CDR3 DNA reads TGCGCCAGCAGCTTGGGGACAAGAAATGAGCAGTTCTTC. The full variable domain, in which reference TRBV5-1 and TRBJ2-1 provide the parts outside the CDR3, is KAGVTQTPRYLIKTRGQQVTLSCSPISGHRSVSWYQQTPGQGLQFLFEYFSETQRNKGNFPGRFSGRQFSNSRSEMNVSTLELGDSALYLCASSLGTRNEQFFGPGTRLTVL.

The chain links TRBV6-1 to TRBJ2-7; D unresolved. CDR3 length equals 10 residues. The germline CDR1 and CDR2 sequences are MNHNS and SASEGT. V was clipped by 3 bases and J by 5 bases, with 2 bases between them. DNA of the CDR3: TGTGCCAGCAGTGATAACGAGCAGTACGTC. Amino acids: CASSDNEQYV.

This chain joins TRBV11-2 and TRBJ2-7, with D perhaps TRBD1 (5 bases). V was pared by 1 base and J by 0 bases, with 10 bases between. Per the germline V gene, CDR1 is SGHAT and CDR2 is FQNNGV. The CDR3 has 15 residues. The CDR3 loop reads CASSLGHTGSYEQYV. CDR3 in DNA: TGTGCCAGCAGCTTAGGCCATACAGGCTCCTACGAGCAGTACGTC.

The table lists this clonotype with a few counts. This rearrangement joins TRBV9 to TRBJ2-5; D gene ambiguous. Per the germline V gene, CDR1 is SGDLS and CDR2 is YYNGEE. The CDR3 sequence is 12 residues long. Deletions cut 0 bases from V and 5 bases from J, with 5 bases between. CDR3 sequence (DNA): TGTGCCAGCAGCGTAGCTGGTGAGACCCAGTACTTC. Translating it yields CASSVAGETQYF.